The clone carrying this T cell receptor beta chain was found a few times. The target antigen is unknown. Second doses were pooled across both intervals (about 4 or about 12 weeks). This sample is part of a study of T cell responses to AZD1222 COVID-19 vaccine. Points from the study as a whole: Baseline seropositives among AZD1222 recipients totaled only 5 to 7.

The CDR3 has 15 amino acids. Germline V gives CDR1 SGHAT, CDR2 FQNNGV. The V gene end was trimmed by 4 bases and the J gene end by 7 bases; junction bases not matched to a gene: 7. Using immunoSEQ multiplex PCR, the repertoire was profiled, and TCRdb retains in-frame clones only, with some absent. The sample includes roughly 150,000 clones, 92% of them seen just once. The TCR sequence derives from an adult who received the AZD1222 COVID-19 vaccine. The sample in question was peripheral blood, obtained 28 days after the second AZD1222 dose. The V call is TRBV11-2, the J call TRBJ1-5; TRBD1 matches at 10 bases. This CDR3 is CASSSGTGVGQPQHF. The DNA for the CDR3 is TGTGCCAGCAGCTCCGGGACAGGGGTAGGGCAGCCCCAGCATTTT.